This record covers a single T cell receptor (beta chain). CD8 cells regarded as naive lacked CD45RO, were positively chosen for CCR7, and omitted terminally differentiated effector memory CD45RA+ cells. Trimming removed 6 bases from V and 1 base from J, with 15 bases in between. CDR1 is LNHDA, CDR2 SQIVND, per germline (reference sequence). The CDR3 consists of 15 residues. This sample is drawn from a study of shared clonotypes between healthy human individuals. TCRdb's copy holds only in-frame clones and misses some; the assay was immunoSEQ multiplex PCR. The data show about 2,100,000 clones, about 92% seen once.

The specimen was naive CD8+ T cells from PBMCs. This chain connects TRBV19 to TRBJ1-1, with a weak D call TRBD1 (6 bases). The clonotype originates from a man younger than 30 in good health. Some clones in this sample may be carry-over from other donors' samples. Here the CDR3 reads CASSQLRTANTEAFF. CDR3 DNA: TGTGCCAGTAGCCAACTACGGACAGCGAACACTGAAGCTTTCTTT. Based on the CDR3 plus reference TRBV19 and TRBJ1-1, the full variable domain is DGGITQSPKYLFRKEGQNVTLSCEQNLNHDAMYWYRQDPGQGLRLIYYSQIVNDFQKGDIAEGYSVSREKKESFPLTVTSAQKNPTAFYLCASSQLRTANTEAFFGQGTRLTVV.